This T cell receptor beta chain was recorded in a study of graft-versus-host responses after intestinal transplantation (dated by TCRdb to the early 2020s). With regard to the full study: The transplants that recipients received were multivisceral, liver-intestinal, or isolated intestinal. Anti-thymocyte globulin induction was given to all recipients, followed by maintenance tacrolimus and steroids for roughly 3 years. Graft-versus-host and host-versus-graft alloreactive T cell clones were tracked in the graft, circulation and bone marrow after intestinal transplantation using bulk TCR-beta CDR3 sequencing. Alloreactive clones were identified by sequencing pre-transplant mixed lymphocyte reaction products and comparing these products with unstimulated pre-transplant donor and recipient T cells. A cohort of 20 to 25 intestinal transplant recipients, including one retransplant, was enrolled, and a few patients lacking pretransplant specimens were excluded. A peak of at least 4% donor T cells among recipient peripheral blood mononuclear cells was the definition used for donor T cell macrochimerism. Instead of going to the commercial service, samples from three later patients were sequenced in-house on an Illumina MiSeq and processed with MiXCR.

Receptor amplification or capture employed the immunoSEQ multiplex PCR assay. In most patients, genomic DNA was isolated using the Qiagen DNeasy Blood and Tissue Kit and sent frozen to Adaptive Biotechnologies for TCR sequencing. For most patients, genomic DNA was subjected to high-throughput TCR-beta CDR3 sequencing by Adaptive Biotechnologies. In the authors' own workflow: Adaptive's ImmunoSEQ software was the source of the TCR sequencing data for roughly 19 patients, while a few other patients were processed with MiXCR and VDJtools. CD4 versus CD8 sorting errors were corrected by removing sequences found in both subsets at a frequency ratio below 5:1. Because the origin of CDR3 nucleotide sequences shared between donor and recipient could not be assigned, those sequences were removed. Alloreactive clones required at least 2-fold expansion over unstimulated cells and minimum CFSE-low frequency of 0.002% (template counts) or 0.001% (read counts). Clones detected in sequenced pre-transplant spleen, lymph node, or MLR CFSE-low populations of the donor or recipient were defined as mappable. Cumulative frequency of alloreactive clones was calculated as a percentage of all sequences weighted by copy number. This is the immuneACCESS table as TCRdb keeps it, with only in-frame sequences that have V and J called. A part of the clones is gone; compared with another copy, unresolved V genes explain less than half, and the rest is unexplained. From that table come the V and J calls and clone size; the DNA was used to work out D and trimming. Across this sample there are 85,000 to 100,000 clones, with 85% to 95% seen only once. The top ten clones comprise 0.069% of the sample.

Reading from cysteine to phenylalanine, the CDR3 counts 16 amino acids. Just CDR3 DNA is preserved here, 48 bases in frame from base 1. The junction carries 16 bases between V and J, which are trimmed by 0 bases and 7 bases respectively. The germline V gene encodes CDR1 SGHRS and CDR2 YFSETQ. The research as a whole found: Conclusions were limited by the relatively low number and heterogeneity of intestinal transplant patients. Patients with donor T cell macrochimerism had high GvH to HvG T cell clonal ratios in their allografts. Early after transplant, peak levels of circulating GvH clones were associated with declines in HvG clones. GvH clones were found in recipient bone marrow, and some of the GvH clones appeared earlier in ileal mucosa or blood, which is consistent with an intestinal mucosal origin.

Notes on this clone: What this receptor recognizes is not known. Base qualities are missing; no much larger clone stands one base away.

The time point label of this sample denotes: cells obtained before transplantation from donor or recipient. CD3+CD4+ and CD3+CD8+ populations were FACS-sorted from unstimulated pre-transplant donor and recipient cells taken from spleen or lymph nodes. The sequences come from unstimulated CD8+ T cells sorted from spleen or lymph node cells, collected before transplant. The sequence is built from TRBV5-1 and TRBJ2-2; the D region possibly corresponds to TRBD1 (6 bases align). This clonotype was sampled from a human donor who was the organ donor for an intestinal transplant. The DNA sequence is as follows: TGCGCCAGCAGCTTGGGTTTTGACAGGCATGGCGGGGAGCTGTTTTTT. The encoded protein is CASSLGFDRHGGELFF.